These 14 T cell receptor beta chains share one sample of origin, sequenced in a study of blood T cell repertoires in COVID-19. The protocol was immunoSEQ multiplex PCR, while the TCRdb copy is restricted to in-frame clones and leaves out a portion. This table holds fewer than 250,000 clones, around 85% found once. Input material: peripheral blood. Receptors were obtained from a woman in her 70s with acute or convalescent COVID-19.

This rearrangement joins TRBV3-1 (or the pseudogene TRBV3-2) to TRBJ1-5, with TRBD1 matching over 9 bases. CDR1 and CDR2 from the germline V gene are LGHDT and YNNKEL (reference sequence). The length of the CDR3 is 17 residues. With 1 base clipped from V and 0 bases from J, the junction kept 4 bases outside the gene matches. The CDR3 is CASSQAGTGFSNQPQHF. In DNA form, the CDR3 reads TGTGCCAGCAGCCAAGCCGGGACAGGGTTTAGCAATCAGCCCCAGCATTTT.

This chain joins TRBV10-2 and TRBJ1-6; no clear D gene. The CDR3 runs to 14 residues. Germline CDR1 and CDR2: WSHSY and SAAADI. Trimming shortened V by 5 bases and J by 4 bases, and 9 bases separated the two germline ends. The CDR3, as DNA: TGCGCCAGCAGTTTTACAGTATATAATTCACCCCTCCACTTT. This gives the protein CASSFTVYNSPLHF.

This CDR3 reads CASSLTENTGELFF. Here the CDR3 DNA reads TGTGCCAGCTCACTGACAGAAAACACCGGGGAGCTGTTTTTT. The chain links TRBV18 to TRBJ2-2; D may be TRBD1 (5 bases). This CDR3 region has 14 residues. The germline V and J ends were trimmed by 4 bases and 2 bases, with 8 bases remaining between them. Per germline, CDR1 KGHSH and CDR2 LQKENI.

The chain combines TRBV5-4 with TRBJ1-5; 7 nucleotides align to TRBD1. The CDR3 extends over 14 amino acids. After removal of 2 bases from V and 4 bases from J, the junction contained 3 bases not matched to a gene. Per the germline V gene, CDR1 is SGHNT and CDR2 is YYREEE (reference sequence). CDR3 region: CASSFSGGNQPQHF. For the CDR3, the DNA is TGTGCCAGCAGCTTTTCAGGGGGAAATCAGCCCCAGCATTTT. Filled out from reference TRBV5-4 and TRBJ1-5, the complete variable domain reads ETGVTQSPTHLIKTRGQQVTLRCSSQSGHNTVSWYQQALGQGPQFIFQYYREEENGRGNFPPRFSGLQFPNYSSELNVNALELDDSALYLCASSFSGGNQPQHFGDGTRLSIL.

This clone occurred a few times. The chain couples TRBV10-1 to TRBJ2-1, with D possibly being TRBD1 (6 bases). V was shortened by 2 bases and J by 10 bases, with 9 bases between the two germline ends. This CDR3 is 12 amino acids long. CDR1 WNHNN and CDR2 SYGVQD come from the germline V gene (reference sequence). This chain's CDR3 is CASSEVGAEQFF. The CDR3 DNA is TGCGCCAGCAGTGAGGTGGGGGCCGAGCAGTTCTTC.

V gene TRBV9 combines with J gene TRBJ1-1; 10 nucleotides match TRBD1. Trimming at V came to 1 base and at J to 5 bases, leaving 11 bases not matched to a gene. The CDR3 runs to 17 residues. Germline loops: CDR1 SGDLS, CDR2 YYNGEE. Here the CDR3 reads CASSVTSLGQGRTEAFF. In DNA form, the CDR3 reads TGTGCCAGCAGCGTAACGAGCTTGGGACAGGGGCGGACTGAAGCTTTCTTT.

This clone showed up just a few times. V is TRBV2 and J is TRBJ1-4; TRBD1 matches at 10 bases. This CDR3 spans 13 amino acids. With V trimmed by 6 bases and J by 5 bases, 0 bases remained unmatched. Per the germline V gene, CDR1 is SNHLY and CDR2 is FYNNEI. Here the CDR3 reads CASRTGGNEKLFF. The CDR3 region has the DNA TGTGCCAGCAGGACAGGGGGCAATGAAAAACTGTTTTTT.

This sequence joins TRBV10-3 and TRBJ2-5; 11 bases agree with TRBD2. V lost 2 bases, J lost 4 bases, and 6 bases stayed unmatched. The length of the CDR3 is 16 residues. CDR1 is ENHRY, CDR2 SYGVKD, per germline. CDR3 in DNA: TGTGCCATCAGTGAGGGGCTAGCGGGAGGAGGAGAGACCCAGTACTTC. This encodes CAISEGLAGGGETQYF.

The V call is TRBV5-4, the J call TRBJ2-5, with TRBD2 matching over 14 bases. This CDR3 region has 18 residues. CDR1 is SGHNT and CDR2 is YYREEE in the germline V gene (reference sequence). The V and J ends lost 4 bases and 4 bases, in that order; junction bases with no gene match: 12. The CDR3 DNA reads TGTGCCAGCAGCGCCGGACCGGGACTAGCGGGAGCCCCAGAGACCCAGTACTTC. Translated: CASSAGPGLAGAPETQYF.

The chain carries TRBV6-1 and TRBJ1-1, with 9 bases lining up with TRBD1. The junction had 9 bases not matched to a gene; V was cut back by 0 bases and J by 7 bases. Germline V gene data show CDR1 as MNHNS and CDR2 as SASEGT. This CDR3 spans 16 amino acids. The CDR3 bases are TGTGCCAGCAGTGAAGCCTACGGACAGGGGTGGAGTGAAGCTTTCTTT. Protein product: CASSEAYGQGWSEAFF.

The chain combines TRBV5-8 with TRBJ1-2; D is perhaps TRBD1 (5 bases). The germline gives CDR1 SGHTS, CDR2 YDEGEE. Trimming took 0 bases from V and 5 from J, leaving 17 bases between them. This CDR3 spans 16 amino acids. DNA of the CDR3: TGTGCCAGCAGCTTGGCCGGGAGGAAAAGGGGATATGGCTACACCTTC. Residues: CASSLAGRKRGYGYTF.

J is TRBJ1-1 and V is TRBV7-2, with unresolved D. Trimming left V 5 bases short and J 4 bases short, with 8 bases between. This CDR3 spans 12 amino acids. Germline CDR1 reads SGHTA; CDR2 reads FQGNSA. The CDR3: CASSPRGTEAFF. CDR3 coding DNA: TGTGCCAGCAGCCCTCGCGGCACTGAAGCTTTCTTT.

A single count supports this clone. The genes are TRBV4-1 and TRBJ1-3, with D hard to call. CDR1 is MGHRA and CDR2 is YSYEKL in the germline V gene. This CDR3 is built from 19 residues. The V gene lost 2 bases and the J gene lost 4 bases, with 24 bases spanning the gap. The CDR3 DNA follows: TGCGCCAGCAGCCAACCGGGAGGGCGCCTAATCCCTTTGGGAAACACCATATATTTT. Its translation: CASSQPGGRLIPLGNTIYF.

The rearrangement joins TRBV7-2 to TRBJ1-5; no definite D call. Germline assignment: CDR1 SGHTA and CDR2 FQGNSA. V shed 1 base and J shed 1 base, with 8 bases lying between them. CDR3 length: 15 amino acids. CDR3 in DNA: TGTGCCAGCAGCTTAGGCAGAGGAAGCAATCAGCCCCAGCATTTT. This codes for CASSLGRGSNQPQHF.